This T cell receptor (beta chain) was identified in a study of blood T cell repertoires in COVID-19. Study context: There were acute and convalescent COVID-19 samples, and they came from the United States, Italy and Spain. The cDNA or gDNA used as material had been derived from T cells, B-cell-depleted T cells, or PBMCs.

Original processing methods: Nucleated cell number was recorded as an estimate derived from reference gene primer amplification. TCRdb's table, derived via immunoSEQ multiplex PCR, lists solely in-frame clones and lacks some. Clone size and V and J calls were adopted from that table, with D and trimming inferred from the DNA. The sample includes about 200,000 clones, 70% to 90% of them seen just once. The origin of this receptor is a woman older than 75 with acute or convalescent COVID-19. The sequenced material came from peripheral blood.

CDR3: CASSQSGETQYF. The CDR3 DNA sequence: TGTGCCAGCAGCCAGTCGGGGGAGACCCAGTACTTC. V is TRBV3-1 (or the pseudogene TRBV3-2) and J is TRBJ2-5, with D possibly TRBD2 on 5 matching bases. V shed 3 bases and J shed 5 bases, with 7 bases lying between them. From germline, CDR1 is LGHDT and CDR2 YNNKEL (reference sequence). The length of the CDR3 is 12 residues.